This note documents a single T cell receptor beta chain sequence. Method: immunoSEQ multiplex PCR; TCRdb's copy keeps in-frame clones and lacks some. The data contain tens of thousands of clones, around 90% of them singletons. J lost 2 bases, V lost 7 bases, and 3 bases had no gene match. The CDR3 contains 14 residues. Germline CDR1 MDHEN, CDR2 SYDVKM. This specimen comes from a study of blood T cell repertoires in COVID-19. The chain joins TRBV28 to TRBJ2-3, with 10 bases identical to TRBD2. This receptor was identified in a middle-aged man with acute or convalescent COVID-19. Sequenced: peripheral blood. The CDR3 region has the DNA TGTGCCAGCACCCTAGCGGGGGTCACAGATACGCAGTATTTT. Amino acids: CASTLAGVTDTQYF. The full variable domain, completed using reference TRBV28 and TRBJ2-3, is DVKVTQSSRYLVKRTGEKVFLECVQDMDHENMFWYRQDPGLGLRLIYFSYDVKMKEKGDIPEGYSVSREKKERFSLILESASTNQTSMYLCASTLAGVTDTQYFGPGTRLTVL.